These 11 T cell receptor beta chains originate from one sample sequenced in a study of blood T cells in healthy people across ages. The use of a sample-barcoded 5' primer and a J-beta primer mix characterized a second PCR of about 6 to 11 cycles. One entry per CDR3 protein results from TCRdb running MiXCR on the 5' RACE reads. The sample gives about 1.6 million distinct CDR3 sequences, about 32% of which show up once; about 11% is in the top ten. The specimen sequenced was blood. All receptors derive from a woman aged 25 to 39 in good health.

The J gene is TRBJ2-7, the V gene TRBV28; possibly TRBD2 for D (6 bases). This CDR3 spans 14 amino acids. CDR1 and CDR2 from the germline V gene are MDHEN and SYDVKM. Trimming pared 6 bases from V and 3 bases from J, leaving 15 bases between. CDR3 in DNA: TGTGCCAGCAGACAAAGCGGGCCTCTCTACGAGCAGTACTTC. This codes for CASRQSGPLYEQYF.

This clonotype occurred a few times. The rearrangement uses TRBV20-1 and TRBJ2-5, with D possibly being TRBD1 or TRBD2 (5 bases each). The CDR3 length is 13 residues. Trimming pared 0 bases from V and 5 bases from J, leaving 10 bases between. Germline-derived CDR1 and CDR2 are DFQATT and SNEGSKA (reference sequence). The CDR3 region has the DNA TGCAGTGCTAGAGAGAGGGGCTCGGAGACCCAGTACTTC. Residues: CSARERGSETQYF.

This clonotype has only a few counts. The CDR3 loop is CASSQDLAGEGDTQYF. As DNA, the CDR3 is TGTGCCAGCAGCCAAGACCTAGCGGGAGAGGGAGATACGCAGTATTTT. This rearrangement joins TRBV9 to TRBJ2-3; 10 bases align to TRBD2. CDR3 length equals 16 residues. Germline CDR1 SGDLS, CDR2 YYNGEE. The trim removed 4 bases at V and 5 bases at J, leaving 10 bases unmatched.

The chain carries TRBV5-1 and TRBJ2-5, with TRBD1 matching over 9 bases. J lost 5 bases, V lost 3 bases, and 14 bases had no gene match. Germline CDR1 reads SGHRS; CDR2 reads YFSETQ. This CDR3 contains 17 residues. Here the CDR3 DNA reads TGCGCCAGCAGCTGGACCCCCGGGACAGGGAGGGTTGAGACCCAGTACTTC. Amino acids: CASSWTPGTGRVETQYF. Full variable domain (rest looked up from reference TRBV5-1 and TRBJ2-5): KAGVTQTPRYLIKTRGQQVTLSCSPISGHRSVSWYQQTPGQGLQFLFEYFSETQRNKGNFPGRFSGRQFSNSRSEMNVSTLELGDSALYLCASSWTPGTGRVETQYFGPGTRLLVL.

This clonotype was recorded a few times. The chain links TRBV20-1 to TRBJ1-5; no reliable D call. CDR1 DFQATT and CDR2 SNEGSKA come from the germline V gene (reference sequence). V lost 2 bases and J lost 1, with 9 bases in between. The length of the CDR3 is 14 residues. The CDR3 DNA follows: TGCAGTGCTAGAACCGGATTCAGCAATCAGCCCCAGCATTTT. Translating it yields CSARTGFSNQPQHF.

V and J are TRBV28 and TRBJ1-1, with 7 positions matching TRBD1. V lost 5 bases to trimming and J lost 3 bases; unmatched junction nucleotides: 9. CDR3 length: 15 amino acids. Germline V lookup: CDR1 MDHEN, CDR2 SYDVKM. The CDR3 reads CASSPFRGQHTEAFF. CDR3 nucleotide sequence: TGTGCCAGCAGTCCCTTCCGGGGACAGCACACTGAAGCTTTCTTT.

This clonotype occurred a few times. This chain uses TRBV11-2 with TRBJ2-5; 7 nucleotides match TRBD1. CDR3 length: 16 residues. The V gene end was trimmed by 6 bases and the J gene end by 4 bases; junction bases not matched to a gene: 14. Germline V gives CDR1 SGHAT, CDR2 FQNNGV. The CDR3 region is CASRTISRGTRETQYF. The CDR3 bases are TGTGCCAGCAGGACGATCTCCAGGGGGACAAGAGAGACCCAGTACTTC.

This clonotype was detected only once. This chain connects TRBV5-1 to TRBJ1-2; D ambiguous. V lost 5 bases and J lost 7, with 15 bases in between. There are 13 residues in the CDR3. Germline loops: CDR1 SGHRS, CDR2 YFSETQ. Here the CDR3 DNA reads TGCGCCAGCAGGGACCCGTCGATGAGTGGCTACACCTTC. Its protein is CASRDPSMSGYTF.

This clonotype was seen only a few times. The chain is built from TRBV5-1 and TRBJ1-2; 7 nucleotides align to TRBD1. The CDR3 has 16 amino acids. J was trimmed by 13 bases and V by 3 bases; bases with no gene match: 21. CDR1 and CDR2 (germline): SGHRS, YFSETQ. CDR3 DNA sequence: TGCGCCAGCAGCTCCGCGGTGGGACAGAAGAGTATTTTATCCACCTTC. Translating gives CASSSAVGQKSILSTF. Variable domain in full (rest from reference TRBV5-1 and TRBJ1-2): KAGVTQTPRYLIKTRGQQVTLSCSPISGHRSVSWYQQTPGQGLQFLFEYFSETQRNKGNFPGRFSGRQFSNSRSEMNVSTLELGDSALYLCASSSAVGQKSILSTFGSGTRLTVV.

The J gene is TRBJ2-7, the V gene TRBV2, with TRBD2 matching over 7 bases. The CDR3 consists of 15 residues. V lost 7 bases to trimming and J lost 3 bases; unmatched junction nucleotides: 12. Germline CDR1 is SNHLY and CDR2 is FYNNEI. In DNA, the CDR3 is TGTGCCAGCACTTTCAGGGCGGGAGTTAACTACGAGCAGTACTTC. Its translation is CASTFRAGVNYEQYF. The variable domain in full, completed from reference TRBV2 and TRBJ2-7, reads EPEVTQTPSHQVTQMGQEVILRCVPISNHLYFYWYRQILGQKVEFLVSFYNNEISEKSEIFDDQFSVERPDGSNFTLKIRSTKLEDSAMYFCASTFRAGVNYEQYFGPGTRLTVT.

CDR3 sequence reads: CASRLPGTPYEQYF. In nucleotides, the CDR3 is TGTGCCAGCAGGTTACCAGGAACCCCCTACGAGCAGTACTTC. The rearrangement uses TRBV27 and TRBJ2-7; D is ambiguous. Germline assignment: CDR1 MNHEY and CDR2 SMNVEV (reference sequence). The CDR3 contains 14 residues. The germline V and J ends were trimmed by 6 bases and 2 bases, with 14 bases remaining between them.